This passage covers 27 T cell receptor beta chains from one sample sequenced in a study of cytotoxic CD8 clonotypes in ibrutinib-treated CLL. Clones were sequenced by immunoSEQ multiplex PCR, and TCRdb holds only the in-frame ones, with some missing. The repertoire holds 85,000 or so clones, with about 85% as singletons. Material: PBMCs, obtained after 12 months of ibrutinib treatment. These receptor sequences come from a human donor with chronic lymphocytic leukemia.

CDR3 coding DNA: TGTGCCAGCAGCGCACGGTTGGACACCGGGGAGCTGTTTTTT. It codes for CASSARLDTGELFF. This chain joins TRBV7-8 and TRBJ2-2; D call uncertain. V was cut by 5 bases and J by 3 bases, with 10 bases left in between. The germline gives CDR1 SGHVS, CDR2 FQNEAQ. The CDR3 is made up of 14 amino acids.

This chain joins TRBV29-1 and TRBJ2-1; 11 bases map to TRBD2. This CDR3 region has 13 residues. The J segment lost 9 bases and the V segment lost 7 bases, leaving 8 bases of the junction unmatched. From germline, CDR1 is SQVTM and CDR2 ANQGSEA. The CDR3 is CSGGLAGGGEQFF. The CDR3 coding sequence is TGCAGCGGAGGCCTAGCGGGGGGTGGTGAGCAGTTCTTC.

The V and J genes are TRBV4-3 and TRBJ1-2, with D unclear. Per the germline V gene, CDR1 is LGHNA and CDR2 is YSLEER. The CDR3 sequence is 15 residues long. Trimming took 3 bases from V and 1 from J, leaving 12 bases between them. In DNA form, the CDR3 reads TGCGCCAGCAGCCACCGAGCAGCCTATAACTATGGCTACACCTTC. Protein sequence: CASSHRAAYNYGYTF.

The chain is built from TRBV7-2 and TRBJ2-2; weak D call: TRBD1 (6 bases). The CDR3 contains 15 residues. Trimming left V 3 bases short and J 0 bases short, with 8 bases between. The germline CDR1 and CDR2 sequences are SGHTA and FQGNSA. Written as DNA, the CDR3 is TGTGCCAGCAGCTTCTGGGGGCCGAACACCGGGGAGCTGTTTTTT. As protein: CASSFWGPNTGELFF.

The rearrangement links TRBV2 to TRBJ1-5; 10 positions agree with TRBD1. CDR3 length: 14 residues. The V gene's germline CDR1 is SNHLY and CDR2 FYNNEI. Trimming removed 1 base from V and 6 bases from J; junction bases left unmatched: 0. The CDR3 coding sequence is TGTGCCAGCAGTGAAGGGACAGGGGGTCAGCCCCAGCATTTT. The encoded protein is CASSEGTGGQPQHF. Filled out from reference TRBV2 and TRBJ1-5, the complete variable domain reads EPEVTQTPSHQVTQMGQEVILRCVPISNHLYFYWYRQILGQKVEFLVSFYNNEISEKSEIFDDQFSVERPDGSNFTLKIRSTKLEDSAMYFCASSEGTGGQPQHFGDGTRLSIL.

In its sample, this clone is medium-sized. The chain uses TRBV5-6 and TRBJ1-5; no clear D. Trimming took 4 bases from V and 3 from J, leaving 8 bases between them. Looked up from germline, CDR1 is SGHDT and CDR2 is YYEEEE. This CDR3 comprises 13 residues. The CDR3 here is CASSGGPNQPQHF. The CDR3 bases are TGTGCCAGCAGCGGAGGACCCAATCAGCCCCAGCATTTT.

The chain has TRBV29-1 and TRBJ2-2; D assignment may be TRBD1 or TRBD2 (5 bases each). V was clipped by 4 bases and J by 4 bases, with 13 bases between them. Germline values: CDR1 SQVTM, CDR2 ANQGSEA. The CDR3 has 14 residues. The CDR3 protein is CSVGGPAGTGELFF. CDR3 nucleotides: TGCAGCGTTGGGGGCCCGGCGGGCACCGGGGAGCTGTTTTTT.

The V gene is TRBV30, the J gene TRBJ1-5; D remains ambiguous. The germline CDR1 and CDR2 sequences are GTSNPN and SVGIG (reference sequence). The ends were cut back, 3 bases at V and 7 bases at J, with 13 bases in the middle. This CDR3 comprises 13 residues. CDR3 DNA sequence: TGTGCCTGGAGCGGTGGGGATAGGCAGCCCCAGCATTTT. This gives the protein CAWSGGDRQPQHF. The whole variable domain, filled in from reference TRBV30 and TRBJ1-5, reads SQTIHQWPATLVQPVGSPLSLECTVEGTSNPNLYWYRQAAGRGLQLLFYSVGIGQISSEVPQNLSASRPQDRQFILSSKKLLLSDSGFYLCAWSGGDRQPQHFGDGTRLSIL.

This clone has a handful of counts. The rearrangement joins TRBV4-2 to TRBJ2-3; either TRBD1 or TRBD2 may fit D (6 bases each). V was trimmed by 3 bases and J by 2 bases, leaving 15 bases between them. Germline V CDR1 and CDR2: LGHNA, YNFKEQ. The length of the CDR3 is 16 residues. The CDR3 reads CASSHPWGAPTDTQYF. The CDR3, as DNA: TGTGCCAGCAGCCACCCCTGGGGGGCCCCCACAGATACGCAGTATTTT.

The V call is TRBV7-3, the J call TRBJ2-4; 7 positions match TRBD1. CDR3 length: 15 residues. Germline loops: CDR1 SGHTA, CDR2 FQGTGA. Trimming at V came to 5 bases and at J to 5 bases, leaving 9 bases not matched to a gene. CDR3 protein: CASSRYGQDQNIQYF. CDR3 nucleotides: TGTGCCAGCAGCCGATACGGACAGGACCAAAACATTCAGTACTTC.

Of note for this clone: The same CDR3 is also encoded by other DNA sequences in this sample. The chain carries TRBV2 and TRBJ2-2; 13 nucleotides align to TRBD2. Trimming cost V 7 bases and J 5 bases; bases outside gene matches: 7. Germline V gives CDR1 SNHLY, CDR2 FYNNEI. There are 16 residues in the CDR3. CDR3 sequence (DNA): TGTGCCAGCACCCGAGGACTAGCGGGAGATACCGGGGAGCTGTTTTTT. Translated, it gives CASTRGLAGDTGELFF.

The chain joins TRBV5-4 to TRBJ2-1, with TRBD2 identical over 8 bases. V dropped 6 bases and J dropped 4; count of bases not matched to a gene: 12. This CDR3 has 16 amino acids. Germline values: CDR1 SGHNT, CDR2 YYREEE (reference sequence). CDR3 nucleotide sequence: TGTGCCAGCACCCCGGGAGGGGCTAGCGGGTACAATGAGCAGTTCTTC. Residues: CASTPGGASGYNEQFF.

In DNA, the CDR3 is TGTGCCAGCAGGCCGGGGGGGCCTAACTATGGCTACACCTTC. Protein: CASRPGGPNYGYTF. The chain carries TRBV6-5 and TRBJ1-2, with TRBD1 as a possible D gene (6 bases). This CDR3 has 14 residues. V lost 6 bases and J lost 0, with 11 bases in between. Germline lookup yields CDR1 MNHEY and CDR2 SVGAGI.

The V and J genes are TRBV7-2 and TRBJ1-3; 7 nucleotides line up with TRBD1. Germline values: CDR1 SGHTA, CDR2 FQGNSA. The CDR3 consists of 15 residues. Trimming removed 5 bases from V and 4 bases from J; junction bases left unmatched: 8. The CDR3 DNA reads as TGTGCCAGCAGCGCCCAGACAGGGTCGGGAAACACCATATATTTT. Protein: CASSAQTGSGNTIYF.

A single count supports this clone. The chain carries TRBV5-1 and TRBJ1-2; D gene ambiguous. V lost 0 bases to trimming and J lost 8 bases, with 8 bases between them. This CDR3 comprises 12 residues. The germline gives CDR1 SGHRS, CDR2 YFSETQ. The CDR3 spells CASSLDGGGYTF. The CDR3 DNA is TGCGCCAGCAGCTTGGATGGAGGCGGCTACACCTTC.

The chain carries TRBV21-1 and TRBJ2-5; TRBD1 is taken as the D call from the table, unchecked against the DNA. The DNA matches TRBJ2-7 better at its end, which makes the J call doubtful. TRBV21-1 is a pseudogene. The CDR3 length is 19 residues. CDR3 DNA sequence: TGTGCCAGCAGCAAACTGCCGGGACAGGGCCCCACCAGCTCCTACGAGCAGTACTTC. Protein sequence: CASSKLPGQGPTSSYEQYF.

The chain is built from TRBV7-2 and TRBJ2-1; 10 bases fit TRBD2. The germline V gene encodes CDR1 SGHTA and CDR2 FQGNSA. CDR3 size: 15 residues. With V trimmed by 10 bases and J by 4 bases, 10 bases remained unmatched. The CDR3 nucleotides read TGTGCCACCGGAAGAGAAGCGGGAGGGTACAATGAGCAGTTCTTC. Translated: CATGREAGGYNEQFF.

The gene calls are TRBV25-1 and TRBJ2-7; a possible D gene is TRBD1 (6 bases). Germline V CDR1 and CDR2: MGHDK, SYGVNS. V was cut by 5 bases and J by 6 bases, with 23 bases left in between. This CDR3 has 16 amino acids. In DNA form, the CDR3 reads TGTGCCAGCAGTCAACTGGGGGCGGCAGGGCGGGCCGAGCAGTACTTC. Protein sequence: CASSQLGAAGRAEQYF.

The sample holds one count of this clone. The chain joins TRBV27 to TRBJ1-5; tentative D call: TRBD1 (5 bases). Germline V gene sequence: CDR1 MNHEY, CDR2 SMNVEV (reference sequence). The CDR3 length is 14 residues. With 5 bases removed from V and 8 bases from J, the gap between germline ends came to 16 bases. DNA of the CDR3: TGTGCCAGCAGTCCCGGGACCTCCCTGGAGCCCCAGCATTTT. This sequence encodes CASSPGTSLEPQHF.

The chain is built from TRBV10-3 and TRBJ2-5; TRBD2 might be the D (5 bases). Trimming took off 0 bases at V and 2 bases at J, with 16 bases between the two ends. Germline CDR1 is ENHRY and CDR2 is SYGVKD. This CDR3 region has 17 residues. The CDR3 here is CAISESNGVVGQETQYF. CDR3 coding DNA: TGTGCCATCAGTGAGTCGAACGGGGTAGTGGGGCAAGAGACCCAGTACTTC.

This clone turned up a few times. The rearrangement uses TRBV6-7 and TRBJ1-2, with a possible D match to TRBD1 (6 bases). TRBV6-7 is an ORF for which the function is uncertain. V lost 7 bases and J lost 7, with 16 bases in between. CDR3 length: 13 residues. The CDR3 nucleotides read TGTGCCAGCACCCTAAAACAGGGTTTTGGCTACACCTTC. Protein sequence: CASTLKQGFGYTF.

Here the CDR3 reads CASSRGGAGELFF. The CDR3 nucleotides read TGTGCCAGCAGCCGCGGGGGGGCCGGGGAGCTGTTTTTT. The gene calls are TRBV14 and TRBJ2-2, with 9 bases matching TRBD2. This CDR3 spans 13 amino acids. The germline gives CDR1 SGHDN, CDR2 FVKESK. The V gene end was trimmed by 4 bases and the J gene end by 6 bases; junction bases not matched to a gene: 0. The full variable domain, with the rest looked up from reference TRBV14 and TRBJ2-2, is EAGVTQFPSHSVIEKGQTVTLRCDPISGHDNLYWYRRVMGKEIKFLLHFVKESKQDESGMPNNRFLAERTGGTYSTLKVQPAELEDSGVYFCASSRGGAGELFFGEGSRLTVL.

The rearrangement links TRBV9 to TRBJ2-3, with unresolved D. Looked up from germline, CDR1 is SGDLS and CDR2 is YYNGEE. The CDR3 loop spans 13 amino acids. V lost 0 bases and J lost 2, with 4 bases in between. The CDR3 nucleotides read TGTGCCAGCAGCGTAGCCACCACAGATACGCAGTATTTT. This sequence encodes CASSVATTDTQYF.

The rearrangement links TRBV19 to TRBJ1-2; D remains ambiguous. The germline V gene has CDR1 LNHDA and CDR2 SQIVND (reference sequence). This CDR3 is 13 amino acids long. V was pared by 10 bases and J by 2 bases, with 14 bases between. CDR3 amino acids: CATTPGNNYGYTF. The DNA of the CDR3 is TGTGCCACCACCCCTGGGAACAACTATGGCTACACCTTC.

The chain uses TRBV19 and TRBJ1-5, with D perhaps TRBD1 (5 bases). The V gene's germline CDR1 is LNHDA and CDR2 SQIVND (reference sequence). V gave up 2 bases and J gave up 7 bases, with 15 bases separating them. The CDR3 runs 15 residues. In nucleotides, the CDR3 is TGTGCCAGTAGTATACAGGGTGCGCGGGGGCAGCCCCAGCATTTT. This translates into CASSIQGARGQPQHF.

V and J are TRBV29-1 and TRBJ2-3; D is possibly TRBD1 (7 bases). CDR3 size: 16 residues. The germline V gene encodes CDR1 SQVTM and CDR2 ANQGSEA. V was clipped by 1 base and J by 0 bases, with 14 bases between them. The CDR3 sequence is CSVEGRSGGSTDTQYF. The CDR3 DNA is TGCAGCGTTGAAGGGCGCTCAGGGGGGAGCACAGATACGCAGTATTTT.

Points on this clone: The same CDR3 can be traced to other DNA sequences in this sample. The V gene is TRBV20-1, the J gene TRBJ2-3; D is undetermined. CDR3 length: 11 amino acids. V dropped 6 bases and J dropped 6 bases, with 10 bases sitting between them. CDR1 and CDR2 (germline): DFQATT, SNEGSKA (reference sequence). The chain's CDR3 is CSAPRADTQYF. CDR3 nucleotides: TGCAGTGCCCCCCGGGCGGATACGCAGTATTTT.